These T cell receptor beta chains were read from a single sample in a study of identical twins. TCRdb re-analysed the 5' RACE reads in MiXCR, keeping a single row per CDR3 protein. The table includes 460,000 or so distinct CDR3 sequences, approximately 15% detected once. The same data also went into a second study, on yellow fever vaccine responses in identical twins.

Sequencing was done on a sample of CD4+ T cells sorted from blood. The receptors stem from a woman younger than 30 in good health. Each CDR3 is given with its conserved first and last residue. A D gene is named only where the DNA matches it firmly. Only some rows state a clone size, as once, few, many or a class for expanded clones.

V gene,clone size,D gene,J gene,CDR3 DNA,CDR3 protein
TRBV20-1,NA,NA,TRBJ2-2,TGCAGTGCTAGGCCGGGGTCGAACACCGGGGAGCTGTTTTTT,CSARPGSNTGELFF
TRBV5-1,many,NA,TRBJ2-1,TGCGCCAGCAGCTTGGAAGGGGCCTACAATGAGCAGTTCTTC,CASSLEGAYNEQFF
TRBV20-1,many,NA,TRBJ1-1,TGCAGTGCTAAGCTGAACACTGAAGCTTTCTTT,CSAKLNTEAFF
TRBV11-1,NA,NA,TRBJ2-1,TGTGCCAGCAGCTTCCGGAAGGTTGCGCCCAACAATGAGCAGTTCTTC,CASSFRKVAPNNEQFF
TRBV5-1,many,TRBD2,TRBJ2-2,TGCGCCAGCAGCTCGGCGAGACTAGCGGAGGGATTTGCCGGGGAGCTGTTTTTT,CASSSARLAEGFAGELFF
TRBV18,few,TRBD2,TRBJ2-3,TGTGCCAGCTCACCACGCGCTAGCGGGGGGGCAGCAGATACGCAGTATTTT,CASSPRASGGAADTQYF
TRBV5-1,many,TRBD1,TRBJ2-1,TGCGCCAGCAGCGAGGGACAGCTGAGCTCCTACAATGAGCAGTTCTTC,CASSEGQLSSYNEQFF
TRBV5-1,many,TRBD1,TRBJ2-7,TGCGCCAGCAGCTTGGGGACAGGTCTGCGCGAGCAGTACTTC,CASSLGTGLREQYF
TRBV7-2,NA,NA,TRBJ2-5,TGTGCCAGCAACATCGAACGAGGGGAGACCCAGTACTTC,CASNIERGETQYF
TRBV28,few,NA,TRBJ1-6,TGTGCCAGCAGTTTGGGGGGGCGCATCCCCCTTTCACCCCTCCACTTT,CASSLGGRIPLSPLHF
TRBV7-3,NA,NA,TRBJ2-1,TGTGCCAGCAGCTTATCTTCCAGCAATGAGCAGTTCTTC,CASSLSSSNEQFF
TRBV11-2,few,TRBD2,TRBJ2-3,TGTGCCAGCAGCTCACCCCGGACTAGCGGGAGCCTACAGGCCAATACGCAGTATTTT,CASSSPRTSGSLQANTQYF
TRBV19,few,NA,TRBJ2-7,TGTGCCAGTAGTGATGTAGCGCCCGTGAGCTCCTACGAGCAGTACTTC,CASSDVAPVSSYEQYF
TRBV28,NA,NA,TRBJ1-2,TGTGCCAGCACCGCCCCGCCCGGAGGGGCCGGCTACACCTTC,CASTAPPGGAGYTF
TRBV7-9,many,NA,TRBJ2-5,TGTGCCAGCAGCTTATCGGGGTCGAATGAGACCCAGTACTTC,CASSLSGSNETQYF
TRBV20-1,few,TRBD1,TRBJ2-2,TGCAGTGCGAACCGGGACAGAGACACCGGGGAGCTGTTTTTT,CSANRDRDTGELFF